This T cell receptor (beta chain) is drawn from a study of T cells after yellow fever vaccination. MiXCR, applied by TCRdb to the 5' RACE reads, yields one record per CDR3 protein. The sample has about 350,000 distinct CDR3 sequences; around 8.1% are singletons. This clonotype was observed at least ten times. The CDR3 loop spans 15 amino acids. V lost 4 bases, J lost 0 bases, and 10 bases lay in between. Germline values: CDR1 LGHNT, CDR2 FRNRAP. The material was PBMCs, obtained around 45 days after the first yellow fever vaccination. The receptor comes from a man between 18 and 29 years old who received the YFV17D yellow fever vaccine. This chain uses TRBV12-5 with TRBJ2-4; D gene unclear. The CDR3 DNA sequence: TGTGCTAGTGGTTCCCCTACCCTAGCCAAAAACATTCAGTACTTC. Its translation is CASGSPTLAKNIQYF.